The T cell receptor beta chain described here comes from a study of blood T cell repertoires in COVID-19. Study details: Spain, Italy and the United States supplied samples that represented acute and convalescent COVID-19. The analysed material was cDNA or gDNA that came from T cells, B-cell-depleted T cells, or PBMCs.

The germline V gene has CDR1 LGHNA and CDR2 YSLEER. V gave up 1 base and J gave up 5 bases; unmatched junction bases: 8. The CDR3 is 17 amino acids. Authors' data handling: Amplified reference gene primers provided the basis for estimating nucleated cell counts. The data were produced by immunoSEQ multiplex PCR, yet TCRdb's version contains in-frame clones alone and is incomplete. That table furnishes V, J and clone size, whereas the DNA furnished D and trimming. The table has about 59,000 clones, about 82% seen once; the top ten hold around 18%. The specimen was peripheral blood. The chain has TRBV4-3 and TRBJ2-3; 11 bases align to TRBD2. The TCR comes from a human donor in a cohort sampled during active COVID-19. The CDR3 region has the DNA TGCGCCAGCAGCCAAGGAGGACTAGCGGGTTCAGGAGATACGCAGTATTTT. This codes for CASSQGGLAGSGDTQYF.